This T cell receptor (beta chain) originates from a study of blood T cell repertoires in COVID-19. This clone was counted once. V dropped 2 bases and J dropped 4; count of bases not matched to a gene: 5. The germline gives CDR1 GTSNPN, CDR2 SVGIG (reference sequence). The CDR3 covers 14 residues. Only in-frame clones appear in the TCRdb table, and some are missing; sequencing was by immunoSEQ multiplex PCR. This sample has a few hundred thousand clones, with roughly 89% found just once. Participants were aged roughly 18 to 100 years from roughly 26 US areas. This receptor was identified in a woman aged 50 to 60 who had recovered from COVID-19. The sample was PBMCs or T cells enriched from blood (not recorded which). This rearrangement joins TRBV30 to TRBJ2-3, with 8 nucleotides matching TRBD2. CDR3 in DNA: TGTGCCTGGAGTCGAGGGACTAGTGCAGATACGCAGTATTTT. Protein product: CAWSRGTSADTQYF.